This T cell receptor (beta chain) was recovered during a study of cytomegalovirus exposure and HLA in healthy donors (dated by TCRdb to the late 2010s). Study-wide context: According to an earlier analysis of 550 to 700 of the donors, 150 million to 200 million T cells yielded 95 million to 140 million unique TCR beta sequences and approximately 300 Gb of sequence data. About 280 gigabases of sequencing data and tens of millions of unique TCR sequences were included in an early release covering about 600 HLA-typed donors. Of the 300 to 400 genotyped donors, over 70% fell in the genetic ancestry cluster associated with self-reported Caucasian donors. The study aimed to test whether cataloging public T cell receptors could reveal signatures of past pathogen exposure. The study used immunosequencing to profile the T cell repertoires of approximately 650 subjects and linked those repertoires to cytomegalovirus serostatus. Besides the first cohort of around 670 subjects, a separate validation cohort made up of about 120 different subjects was used. High-throughput TCR immunosequencing, statistical association of individual TCRs with disease status, and machine learning were combined to predict cytomegalovirus infection status. A later analysis re-examined previously published TCR beta repertoires from several hundred donors and added high-resolution HLA genotyping to investigate patterns of TCR occurrence. Rather than drawing on any new phenotypic data, the later analysis identified candidate immune exposures from TCR beta sequences and the way those sequences occurred across donors. An earlier analysis of some 500 of the donors applied high-throughput TCR beta sequencing to assess whether each TCR beta V gene segment acted as functional or pseudogenic. Donor age, sex, ethnicity and CMV serostatus were compiled together with the repertoire data. A later genetic analysis took genome-wide SNP genotypes for about 65% of the 666 donors and used that subset as a discovery cohort. All discovery cohort repertoires had been generated using a single sequencing platform. HLA typing covered class I and class II loci at four-digit resolution. The number of donors typed differed by locus, with about 629-640 for A, B, C, DRB1 and DQB1, approximately 500 for DQA1, under 610 for DPA1, and under 490 for DPB1. About five DR-DQ haplotypes were treated as single units for association and clustering because of strong linkage in the cohort. Across about 380 genotyped donors of the cohort, an average of about 240,000 unique TCR beta nucleotide sequences per donor were sequenced, and around 19% of those sequences were non-productive.

The receptor library was made with the immunoSEQ multiplex PCR assay. For the multiplex PCR, a mixture combining 60 forward primers for TCR Vbeta segments and 13 reverse primers for TCR Jbeta segments was used. The CDR3 region of rearranged TCR beta genes was amplified from genomic DNA by a multiplex PCR assay. Amplified TCR beta libraries were sequenced as 87-base-pair reads on the Illumina HiSeq System. On the study's bioinformatics: A later analysis tallied tens of millions of unique TCR beta chains across the 666 repertoires, and roughly 11 million of those chains were shared by two or more donors. To remove PCR and sequencing errors, raw reads were error-corrected and collapsed into unique sequences using a nearest-neighbor algorithm that merged closely related sequences. To assign V, D and J gene segments, CDR3 sequences were aligned to IMGT reference sequences. For a sequence to be retained, a match of at least six nucleotides was required to both a V gene segment and a J gene segment. Rearrangements were called productive when the CDR3 lacked stop codons and stayed in frame with V and J; all others were non-productive. Following IMGT convention, CDR3 was defined as the stretch from the second conserved V-encoded cysteine to the conserved J-encoded phenylalanine. Sequences without an unambiguous match to a single V gene segment were excluded from the earlier analysis of approximately 560 of the donors. In an earlier analysis of some 590 of the donors, V segments were called functional above 56.7% productive rearrangements and were called segregating when the between-donor standard deviation exceeded 5%. A statistical classification framework was built for diagnosing cytomegalovirus status from the catalog of TCR beta chain sequences. In a later analysis, TCR nucleotide sequences were compared against IMGT/GENE-DB human TR gene sequences so that V and J genes could be assigned. Using the TCRdist pipeline, a later analysis assigned CDR3 sequences along with most-parsimonious VDJ recombination scenarios. In a later analysis, each TCR beta chain was defined by its CDR3 amino acid sequence together with its V-gene family, and reads without a unique V-gene family were excluded. As a way to deal with suspected cross-contamination and a sequencing artifact, a later analysis dropped 450 to 600 nucleotide sequences that were highly shared and had low generation probability. A later analysis calculated a clonal expansion index for each public chain from normalized within-repertoire ranks of inferred template counts. In a later analysis, generation probabilities were computed using a VDJ recombination model fitted to out-of-frame rearrangements, and the results were checked against IGoR. A later analysis scored TCR-TCR, TCR-HLA and TCR-CMV co-occurrence with hypergeometric tests, applying a repertoire-size bias correction to TCR pairs. To estimate false discovery rates, a later analysis permuted the HLA or CMV assignments 20 times. A later analysis grouped co-occurring TCRs with DBSCAN, adding TCRdist sequence similarity when clustering within HLA-allele-positive subsets. Repertoires with fewer than 30,000 or more than 120,000 public chains were left out of co-occurrence clustering, as were five repertoires with anomalous nucleotide sharing. The clones in this table, taken by TCRdb from immuneACCESS, are in-frame only. Not every clone is retained; where verified, under half of the shortfall comes from an unresolved V gene, and the cause of the rest is unknown. The V and J calls and the clone size are those of that table, but D and trimming were determined from the DNA. Across this sample there are about 86,000 clones, with about 76% seen only once. Approximately 14% of the sample lies in the top ten.

The cohort consisted of some 670 healthy bone marrow donors. Cohort members were all nominally healthy when sampled, although unrecorded immune exposures were likely present. The donor was CMV seropositive and was included in the group of 290 or so seropositive cohort members. A peripheral blood sample was provided by each donor, and peripheral blood mononuclear cells were used for TCR beta sequencing. Genomic DNA was extracted from the blood cell samples with the Qiagen DNeasy Blood Extraction Kit. Regarding this clone: The target of this receptor is not known. No base-level quality is on record; no much larger clone is a single base apart.

The germline V gene provides CDR1 MNHEY and CDR2 SVGAGI. The trim is 5 bases for V and 1 base for J, with a gap of 11 bases between the germline ends. The CDR3 starts with the cysteine, ends with the phenylalanine, and has 14 residues. CDR3 DNA is the only sequence kept; it has 42 bases, read in frame from the first base. The study at large found these results: Because some donors lacked HLA typing at each locus, the association tests relied only on the typed subset. Only TCR beta chains were sequenced in this cohort, and the absence of alpha or paired-chain data limited detectable features. Broadly in line with IMGT annotations, most TCR beta V segments showed up in productive rearrangements about 87% or about 30% of the time in an earlier analysis of 587 of the donors. At a false discovery rate of 0.05, a later analysis linked 16,951 TCR beta sequences to specific HLA alleles. Correlated functional status among segregating V segments might be attributable to linkage disequilibrium, but an unknown experimental factor could not be ruled out. Immune exposure information for the cohort was limited to CMV serostatus. Compared with equally common non-associated chains, HLA-associated TCR beta chains in a later analysis were more clonally expanded and had lower generation probabilities. A few of the identified cytomegalovirus-associated TCR beta chains were confirmed in vitro to be specific for cytomegalovirus antigens. Across donors, most TCR sequences were observed very rarely, whereas some public TCRs were present in many individuals. Because the 87-base-pair reads could not distinguish some IMGT-functional V segments, including TRBV6-2 and TRBV6-3, those segments were excluded. A cluster of highly shared sequence variants was judged likely to represent a technical artifact of the sequencing pipeline. The classifier was reported to diagnose cytomegalovirus status with high specificity and sensitivity in both the original cohort and the validation cohort. In a later analysis, several top co-occurrence clusters were reported to appear linked to parvovirus B19, influenza, CMV and Epstein-Barr virus. Because counts were too low, about 18 rarely observed V segments, including chromosome 9 orphons, were excluded from the earlier analysis of under 650 of the donors. The study listed 150 to 200 TCR beta chains as associated with cytomegalovirus. A later analysis found that TCR association rates varied across HLA loci, with DRB1 alleles showing the most associated TCRs and HLA-C alleles the fewest. The authors suggested that the approach could potentially be extended to other disease states and immunological phenotypes. The presence/absence analyses assumed that sequencing depth was roughly uniform across donors, and that assumption may not be true. A further reported finding was that TCR beta sequences accurately predicted the HLA-A and HLA-B alleles for most subjects in the first cohort. A later genetic analysis reported fewer N-insertions in productive TCRs among donors in an Asian-associated ancestry cluster than the roughly 700-donor mean. According to a later analysis, most CMV-associated TCR beta chains appeared to be HLA-restricted, and the HLA associations seemed to be driven largely by CMV exposure. When HLA alleles, especially DR and DQ, strongly co-occurred, TCR associations were difficult to assign to individual alleles. A later genetic analysis associated a missense DCLRE1C variant with V-gene and J-gene trimming of TCR beta chains, and an independent cohort replicated the association.

What was sequenced was PBMCs. The receptor's source is a woman aged 40-49 years in good health and CMV-seropositive. The receptor chain draws on TRBV6-5 and TRBJ1-1, with the identity of the D gene unclear. CDR3 reads: CASSPPSGNTEAFF. The nucleotide sequence reads TGTGCCAGCAGTCCCCCTAGTGGGAACACTGAAGCTTTCTTT.